Listed below are T cell receptor beta chains from one sample, sequenced in a study of blood T cell repertoires in COVID-19. The method was immunoSEQ multiplex PCR; TCRdb's version includes in-frame clones alone and lacks a portion of them. The sample yields about 73,000 clones, 82% seen once. The specimen sequenced was peripheral blood. All receptors derive from a woman aged 55-75 years with acute or convalescent COVID-19. CDR3s leave out the opening cysteine and the closing phenylalanine or tryptophan. The order of the fields is V gene, CDR3 protein.

v_call: TRBV10-3; cdr3_aa: ASGQGLNTEAF
v_call: TRBV28; cdr3_aa: ASSSAGVGSGEAF
v_call: TRBV19; cdr3_aa: ASSIRETQY
v_call: TRBV5-1; cdr3_aa: ASSLGAGGVRGGEETQY
v_call: TRBV7-2; cdr3_aa: ASSLGTGGPILSLH
v_call: TRBV5-4; cdr3_aa: ATTGGSMNTEAF
v_call: TRBV18; cdr3_aa: ASSPRGGDTEAF
v_call: TRBV6-5; cdr3_aa: ASRMQGGYQETQY
v_call: TRBV28; cdr3_aa: ASRKAGGSYNEQF
v_call: TRBV28; cdr3_aa: ASRPGTGNEKLF
v_call: TRBV2; cdr3_aa: ASSLLAGASNEQF
v_call: TRBV6-1; cdr3_aa: ASSELPYGYT
v_call: TRBV5-1; cdr3_aa: ASSYGTGRSTEAF
v_call: TRBV19; cdr3_aa: ASGYTGRYEQY
v_call: TRBV9; cdr3_aa: ASSAGTGGVGYGYT
v_call: TRBV30; cdr3_aa: AWRLGSVLNEQF
v_call: TRBV2; cdr3_aa: ASSLRRVGGYT
v_call: TRBV4-1; cdr3_aa: ASSQEQGIYGYT
v_call: TRBV6-5; cdr3_aa: ASTGANQPQH
v_call: TRBV9; cdr3_aa: ASSGTPEYVSYNEQF
v_call: TRBV19; cdr3_aa: ASSLGRGSREQY
v_call: TRBV7-8; cdr3_aa: ASSLTHGAEAF
v_call: TRBV7-6; cdr3_aa: ASSLGGSGDYEQY
v_call: TRBV9; cdr3_aa: ASSVDSISSGNTIY
v_call: TRBV5-4; cdr3_aa: ASSLDMTQSGNTIY
v_call: TRBV7-3; cdr3_aa: ASSPRVSYNEQF
v_call: TRBV20-1; cdr3_aa: SASEGSGAYEQY
v_call: TRBV7-8; cdr3_aa: ASSLGAVSGGNTDTQY
v_call: TRBV15; cdr3_aa: ATSTPSGSYEQY
v_call: TRBV19; cdr3_aa: ASSTLTRGSNQPQH
v_call: TRBV5-1; cdr3_aa: ASSLSWDRGLYGYT
v_call: TRBV11-2; cdr3_aa: ASSPSGSLGEQY
v_call: TRBV10-3; cdr3_aa: AISTRGTEAF
v_call: TRBV11-2; cdr3_aa: ASSPLTGGWDEQY
v_call: TRBV5-1; cdr3_aa: ASSLAASTDTQY
v_call: TRBV19; cdr3_aa: ASSIGQGRGTQY
v_call: TRBV7-8; cdr3_aa: ASSRDRGVRNTEAF
v_call: TRBV24-1; cdr3_aa: ATSETGMNTEAF
v_call: TRBV2; cdr3_aa: ASSRTSGRKTQY